This entry features one T cell receptor beta chain sequence. This entry is derived from a study of blood T cell repertoires in COVID-19. Germline lookup yields CDR1 SGDLS and CDR2 YYNGEE. The V gene end was trimmed by 0 bases and the J gene end by 5 bases; junction bases not matched to a gene: 4. The CDR3 has 15 residues. In the original analysis: Researchers report that nucleated cell counts were estimated from reference gene primer amplification. Using immunoSEQ multiplex PCR, the repertoire was profiled, and TCRdb retains in-frame clones only, with some absent. Clone size and the V and J calls come from that table; the DNA yielded D and trimming. The sample gives under 300,000 clones, about nine tenths of which show up once; around 6% is in the top ten.

This receptor was taken from a woman under 40 with acute COVID-19. The chain uses TRBV9 and TRBJ2-2, with 7 bases aligning to TRBD1. The specimen sequenced was PBMCs or T cells enriched from blood (not recorded which). CDR3 sequence (DNA): TGTGCCAGCAGCGTAGCTACGACAGGGACCGGGGAGCTGTTTTTT. This sequence encodes CASSVATTGTGELFF.